These T cell receptor beta chains were read from a single sample in a study of cytotoxic CD8 clonotypes in ibrutinib-treated CLL. TCRdb keeps only in-frame clones here, not all; method: immunoSEQ multiplex PCR. The table shows fewer than 100,000 clones, with 70% to 90% occurring only once. The sequencing here drew on PBMCs, taken before ibrutinib treatment. The source is a human donor with chronic lymphocytic leukemia. CDR3s include the opening cysteine and the closing phenylalanine or tryptophan. The order of the fields is V gene, J gene, CDR3 protein.

TRBV30	TRBJ2-7	CAWSAKSGTGIYEQYF
TRBV2	TRBJ1-2	CASIESTGAFGGYTF
TRBV9	TRBJ2-7	CASSVGPIKSSYEQYF
TRBV7-2	TRBJ1-3	CASARQRHSGNTIYF
TRBV5-1	TRBJ1-1	CASSLVGRSTEAFF
TRBV7-2	TRBJ2-2	CASSSTGVTGELFF
TRBV9	TRBJ2-7	CASSVVASPSEQYF
TRBV27	TRBJ1-3	CASSRRGGTFSGNTIYF
TRBV9	TRBJ2-1	CASSVAPGLADNEQFF
TRBV9	TRBJ2-7	CASSPRQGVEQYF
TRBV7-8	TRBJ2-7	CASSGGGGSLYEQYF
TRBV5-4	TRBJ1-2	CASSLAAIGGYGYTF
TRBV5-1	TRBJ2-3	CASGRIAGNTDTQYF
TRBV6-6	TRBJ2-7	CASSYSGRRPYEQYF
TRBV5-1	TRBJ1-4	CASRAGLGLNEKLFF
TRBV6-1	TRBJ2-7	CASNIEGISYEQYF
TRBV27	TRBJ2-7	CASSFRLAGDYEQYF
TRBV18	TRBJ1-5	CASSPPGRTIQPQHF
TRBV6-6	TRBJ2-2	CASSSHFSNTGELFF
TRBV20-1	TRBJ2-5	CSMATQETQYF
TRBV2	TRBJ2-1	CASSEGRLEQFF
TRBV19	TRBJ1-2	CASNTGRTLYGYTF
TRBV5-1	TRBJ2-7	CASSLATLAVYEQYF
TRBV5-1	TRBJ2-3	CASRPGQTTDTQYF
TRBV30	TRBJ1-2	CAWSPGGGGYTF
TRBV29-1	TRBJ1-5	CSVAEGNQPQHF
TRBV9	TRBJ2-7	CASSGWDAVGGEQYF
TRBV19	TRBJ1-2	CASSPRTGATNYGYTF
TRBV7-9	TRBJ2-7	CASSLATGGGRPEQYF
TRBV6-5	TRBJ2-1	CASTHRNEQFF
TRBV19	TRBJ2-3	CASSINRATDTQYF
TRBV4-1	TRBJ2-3	CASSPGSGRVWNAADTQYF
TRBV7-3	TRBJ2-2	CASSFYNSATGELFF
TRBV6-5	TRBJ2-7	CASSPNPSRVYEQYF
TRBV6-5	TRBJ2-1	CASSLGGRTNEQFF
TRBV7-9	TRBJ2-1	CASSLQKLAEEFF
TRBV5-1	TRBJ2-3	CASSLNLYGGSTDTQYF
TRBV27	TRBJ1-5	CASSLFGRGRSMSNQPQHF
TRBV7-2	TRBJ2-1	CASSGVSYNEQFF
TRBV29-1	TRBJ1-1	CSVDLGRTEAFF
TRBV5-1	TRBJ2-5	CASSLLVGVTQETQYF
TRBV9	TRBJ1-2	CASSPVGGPYYGYTF
TRBV6-5	TRBJ2-3	CASSPVRDDTQYF
TRBV30	TRBJ1-1	CAWSVTGVDTEAFF
TRBV5-6	TRBJ1-2	CASSPRAWRNYGYTF
TRBV7-8	TRBJ1-4	CASRGVTGEKLFF